These 16 T cell receptor beta chains came from one sample sequenced in a study of T-cell reconstitution after alpha-beta-depleted transplantation in children. The library targeted TCRbeta and was prepared with unique molecular identifiers. TCRdb passed the PCR reads through MiXCR, listing each CDR3 protein once. The sample includes approximately 350,000 distinct CDR3 sequences, about 9.4% of them seen just once. Sequenced material: PBMCs from the stem cell graft donor, taken from the stem cell graft. All receptors come from a human donor who donated a stem cell graft to a child with acute lymphoblastic leukemia.

In its sample, this clonotype was seen many times. The chain recombines TRBV7-2 with TRBJ2-1, with 11 positions matching TRBD2. V was clipped by 1 base and J by 0 bases; unmatched bases: 2. The CDR3 runs to 17 residues. Germline CDR1 SGHTA, CDR2 FQGNSA. The CDR3 here is CASSLGGTSGSYNEQFF. In nucleotides, the CDR3 is TGTGCCAGCAGCTTAGGCGGGACTAGCGGCTCCTACAATGAGCAGTTCTTC.

The chain has TRBV7-9 and TRBJ2-1, with TRBD2 matching 13 bases. With 5 bases clipped from V and 7 bases from J, the junction kept 8 bases outside the gene matches. From germline, CDR1 is SEHNR and CDR2 FQNEAQ (reference sequence). The CDR3 is made up of 16 amino acids. In nucleotides, the CDR3 is TGTGCCAGCAGCCCAAGGACTAGCGGGAGTATGAATGAGCAGTTCTTC. Translation: CASSPRTSGSMNEQFF.

V and J are TRBV2 and TRBJ1-2; 8 nucleotides align to TRBD1. The J segment lost 5 bases and the V segment lost 5 bases, leaving 7 bases of the junction unmatched. CDR1 is SNHLY, CDR2 FYNNEI, per germline. The length of the CDR3 is 14 residues. CDR3: CASSTGGIGYGYTF. The CDR3 DNA is TGTGCCAGCAGTACAGGGGGAATCGGGTATGGCTACACCTTC.

In its sample, this clonotype was seen many times. The chain uses TRBV3-1 and TRBJ2-7; the match to TRBD2 covers 13 bases. CDR3 length: 16 residues. CDR1 and CDR2 from the germline V gene are LGHDT and YNNKEL (reference sequence). J lost 2 bases, V lost 3 bases, and 4 bases had no gene match. DNA for the CDR3: TGTGCCAGCAGCCAGCGGACTAGCGGGGGTACCTACGAGCAGTACTTC. Its protein product is CASSQRTSGGTYEQYF.

In its sample, this clonotype was seen a few times. CDR3 loop: CASRHYSNTGELFF. The CDR3 DNA reads as TGTGCCAGCAGGCACTATTCGAACACCGGGGAGCTGTTTTTT. The chain has TRBV7-9 and TRBJ2-2; no clear D gene. CDR3 length equals 14 residues. Trimming pared 6 bases from V and 0 bases from J, leaving 8 bases between. Germline V lookup: CDR1 SEHNR, CDR2 FQNEAQ (reference sequence).

This sequence joins TRBV7-2 and TRBJ2-5, with 8 bases identical to TRBD1. The CDR3 contains 15 residues. Germline-derived CDR1 and CDR2 are SGHTA and FQGNSA. Trimming cost V 5 bases and J 5 bases; bases outside gene matches: 10. The CDR3 region is CASSRSTGVGETQYF. CDR3 DNA: TGTGCCAGCAGCCGCTCGACAGGGGTGGGGGAGACCCAGTACTTC.

This clonotype was recorded at least ten times. This chain uses TRBV5-6 with TRBJ2-3; TRBD2 matches at 13 bases. The CDR3 has 16 residues. V was pared by 3 bases and J by 4 bases, with 5 bases of the junction left unmatched. Germline V gene lookup returns CDR1 SGHDT and CDR2 YYEEEE. The CDR3 loop reads CASSSWTSGRPDTQYF. Written as DNA, the CDR3 is TGTGCCAGCAGCTCCTGGACTAGCGGGAGACCAGATACGCAGTATTTT.

This clonotype has ten or more counts. V gene TRBV4-2 combines with J gene TRBJ2-1; a weak D match, TRBD1 (7 bases). CDR3 length: 15 amino acids. Trimming removed 2 bases at V and 4 bases at J, with 12 bases between. CDR1 is LGHNA, CDR2 YNFKEQ, per germline. This CDR3 is CASSQLEGAYNEQFF. CDR3 sequence (DNA): TGTGCCAGCAGCCAATTGGAGGGGGCGTACAATGAGCAGTTCTTC.

V gene TRBV12-3 or TRBV12-4 combines with J gene TRBJ2-7, with TRBD2 identical over 8 bases. This CDR3 is built from 13 residues. V shed 7 bases, J shed 5 bases, and the junction held 7 bases outside the gene matches. The CDR3 is CASNLAGFHEQYF. In DNA form, the CDR3 reads TGTGCCAGCAATCTAGCGGGCTTTCACGAGCAGTACTTC.

This clonotype was found a few times. V usage is TRBV7-9 and J usage is TRBJ2-1, with 9 nucleotides matching TRBD2. CDR3 length: 12 residues. The junction had 7 bases not matched to a gene; V was cut back by 7 bases and J by 12 bases. Germline V gene sequence: CDR1 SEHNR, CDR2 FQNEAQ (reference sequence). The CDR3 protein is CASKDSGGGQFF. Here the CDR3 DNA reads TGTGCCAGCAAAGATAGCGGGGGAGGGCAGTTCTTC.

The rearrangement joins TRBV13 to TRBJ1-1, with D perhaps matching TRBD1 (5 bases). The CDR3 has 13 residues. Trimming pared 0 bases from V and 4 bases from J, leaving 6 bases between. The germline V gene encodes CDR1 PRHDT and CDR2 FYEKMQ (reference sequence). CDR3 coding DNA: TGTGCCAGCAGCTTAGGCAGGGCCACTGAAGCTTTCTTT. It encodes CASSLGRATEAFF.

The genes are TRBV5-5 and TRBJ2-7; a possible D gene is TRBD2 (5 bases). The CDR3 extends over 14 amino acids. Per germline, CDR1 SGHKS and CDR2 YYEKEE (reference sequence). The V end was cut by 2 bases, the J end by 3 bases, with 12 bases between. This CDR3 reads CASSFGPSGYEQYF. CDR3 DNA sequence: TGTGCCAGCAGCTTTGGACCGAGCGGCTACGAGCAGTACTTC.

This clonotype has just a few counts. This chain links TRBV5-1 with TRBJ1-2, with a possible D match to TRBD1 (5 bases). CDR3 length: 14 residues. The V gene lost 4 bases and the J gene lost 5 bases, with 15 bases spanning the gap. Germline values: CDR1 SGHRS, CDR2 YFSETQ. In DNA form, the CDR3 reads TGCGCCAGCAGCCCCCGGGACGAAGCTTATGGCTACACCTTC. This translates into CASSPRDEAYGYTF.

This clonotype was counted only a few times. The chain employs TRBV27 and TRBJ2-1, with D tentatively TRBD1 (5 bases). CDR3 size: 15 residues. CDR1 is MNHEY, CDR2 SMNVEV, per germline (reference sequence). Trimming stripped 2 bases from V and 5 bases from J, with 13 bases between. The CDR3 sequence is CASSLKGVGNNEQFF. Written as DNA, the CDR3 is TGTGCCAGCAGTTTAAAAGGGGTGGGGAACAATGAGCAGTTCTTC.

CDR3 nucleotides: TGTGCCATCAGCGATCCTCCGAAGCAGACTAATGAAAAACTGTTTTTT. Protein sequence: CAISDPPKQTNEKLFF. This sequence joins TRBV10-3 and TRBJ1-4; D unresolved. Germline CDR1 and CDR2: ENHRY and SYGVKD. The CDR3 runs 16 residues. Trimming removed 6 bases at V and 2 bases at J, with 16 bases between.

This clonotype showed up many times. This rearrangement joins TRBV5-1 to TRBJ2-7; D tentatively fits TRBD1 or TRBD2 (5 bases each). Deletions cut 3 bases from V and 1 base from J, with 14 bases between. CDR1 SGHRS and CDR2 YFSETQ come from the germline V gene. The CDR3 contains 15 residues. CDR3: CASSWARDGSYEQYF. The CDR3 DNA is TGCGCCAGCAGCTGGGCCCGGGACGGGTCCTACGAGCAGTACTTC.